Listed below are T cell receptor beta chains from one sample, sequenced in a study of cytomegalovirus exposure and HLA in healthy donors. Sequencing was performed with immunoSEQ multiplex PCR; in TCRdb, only in-frame clones are kept and a portion is missing. This sample has about 94,000 clones, with roughly 73% found just once. The sample taken for sequencing was PBMCs. Receptors originate from a woman in her 40s in good health and CMV-seronegative. Both conserved end residues are part of each CDR3. A clone size is listed for some rows: how often the clone was seen (once, few, many), or a class if it is expanded.

cdr3_aa j_call clone_size v_call
CAIATSGGALEQFF TRBJ2-1 NA TRBV10-3
CASMIRVGTEAFF TRBJ1-1 NA TRBV7-2
CASSLGENYGYTF TRBJ1-2 NA TRBV2
CASSFRDTVRSSYNSPLHF TRBJ1-6 NA TRBV5-6
CASSADLSGGVKTQYF TRBJ2-5 once TRBV5-4
CASSKAPPGSYNEQFF TRBJ2-1 NA TRBV6-1
CASSQQGKSNQPQHF TRBJ1-5 NA TRBV6-1
CASSQEGGHLNTEAFF TRBJ1-1 NA TRBV4-1
CASSYTGGDSNQPQHF TRBJ1-5 few TRBV5-5
CASSFLPGGGNTIYF TRBJ1-3 NA TRBV7-2
CASSHRGLVYEQYF TRBJ2-7 once TRBV7-9
CASSLRYEQYF TRBJ2-7 NA TRBV7-9
CASSLELLSPVMETQYF TRBJ2-5 once TRBV5-1
CASSPHGLAGGFTDTQYF TRBJ2-3 once TRBV9
CASSSGPYGYTF TRBJ1-2 many TRBV9
CASSLGLASVYEQYF TRBJ2-7 NA TRBV7-2
CASSAAGGTYNEQFF TRBJ2-1 NA TRBV5-1
CASERAGLTPPYEQYF TRBJ2-7 NA TRBV5-6
CASTRGGTPEGNEQFF TRBJ2-1 NA TRBV28
CASSSPPPTHSNPPQHF TRBJ1-5 NA TRBV28